These 10 T cell receptor beta chains share one sample of origin, sequenced in a study of radiotherapy plus CTLA-4 blockade in lung cancer. Some clones are missing from TCRdb's copy, which holds only in-frame ones; the method was immunoSEQ multiplex PCR. The table has fewer than 70,000 clones, about 80% seen once. The starting material was peripheral blood, obtained from a patient treated with radiotherapy plus ipilimumab. The receptors derive from a human donor with non-small cell lung cancer who had a complete response to radiotherapy plus ipilimumab.

The gene calls are TRBV7-9 and TRBJ2-6; 7 bases fit TRBD1. This CDR3 has 15 residues. With 4 bases clipped from V and 2 bases from J, the junction kept 2 bases outside the gene matches. Germline-derived CDR1 and CDR2 are SEHNR and FQNEAQ (reference sequence). DNA of the CDR3: TGTGCCAGCAGCTCAACAGGGGCTGGGGCCAACGTCCTGACTTTC. Translated: CASSSTGAGANVLTF.

This clone was observed a few times. The J gene is TRBJ1-6, the V gene TRBV7-9; 7 bases are shared with TRBD1. The ends lost 5 bases at V and 3 bases at J; junction bases unmatched: 1. The CDR3 consists of 14 residues. The V gene's germline CDR1 is SEHNR and CDR2 FQNEAQ (reference sequence). The CDR3 nucleotides read TGTGCCAGCAGCACAGGGGTCTATAATTCACCCCTCCACTTT. Amino acid sequence: CASSTGVYNSPLHF.

On this clone itself: The same CDR3 is also encoded by other DNA sequences in this sample. The DNA of the CDR3 is TGTGCCAGTAGTATCGGGGGCTCTGGGGCCAACGTCCTGACTTTC. Translation gives CASSIGGSGANVLTF. The chain recombines TRBV19 with TRBJ2-6; maybe TRBD2 (6 bases). This CDR3 has 15 residues. V lost 3 bases, J lost 0 bases, and 6 bases lay in between. Germline V gene sequence: CDR1 LNHDA, CDR2 SQIVND (reference sequence). The whole variable domain, filled in from reference TRBV19 and TRBJ2-6, reads DGGITQSPKYLFRKEGQNVTLSCEQNLNHDAMYWYRQDPGQGLRLIYYSQIVNDFQKGDIAEGYSVSREKKESFPLTVTSAQKNPTAFYLCASSIGGSGANVLTFGAGSRLTVL.

V is TRBV5-4 and J is TRBJ2-6, with D possibly matching TRBD1 (6 bases). Per the germline V gene, CDR1 is SGHNT and CDR2 is YYREEE (reference sequence). V lost 4 bases to trimming and J lost 2 bases, with 13 bases between them. The CDR3 sequence is 16 residues long. For the CDR3, the DNA is TGTGCCAGCAGCGGGGACCCAGGGGCTGGGGCCAACGTCCTGACTTTC. Residues: CASSGDPGAGANVLTF.

This chain connects TRBV5-1 to TRBJ2-5, with TRBD2 matching over 11 bases. J gave up 5 bases and V 1 base, and 1 base lay outside the gene matches. Germline V gene data show CDR1 as SGHRS and CDR2 as YFSETQ. The CDR3 length is 14 residues. The CDR3 reads CASSLTSGSETQYF. The DNA for the CDR3 is TGCGCCAGCAGCTTGACTAGCGGGAGTGAGACCCAGTACTTC.

J is TRBJ2-2 and V is TRBV2; 7 positions agree with TRBD1. Looked up from germline, CDR1 is SNHLY and CDR2 is FYNNEI. The CDR3 length is 14 residues. J was trimmed by 3 bases and V by 4 bases; bases with no gene match: 2. CDR3 amino acids: CASSGQGDTGELFF. The CDR3 bases are TGTGCCAGCAGTGGGCAGGGGGACACCGGGGAGCTGTTTTTT. The whole variable domain, filled in from reference TRBV2 and TRBJ2-2, reads EPEVTQTPSHQVTQMGQEVILRCVPISNHLYFYWYRQILGQKVEFLVSFYNNEISEKSEIFDDQFSVERPDGSNFTLKIRSTKLEDSAMYFCASSGQGDTGELFFGEGSRLTVL.

V and J are TRBV19 and TRBJ1-5, with a possible D match to TRBD1 (5 bases). Germline V gene sequence: CDR1 LNHDA, CDR2 SQIVND (reference sequence). V lost 4 bases, J lost 5 bases, and 12 bases lay in between. The CDR3 consists of 14 residues. The CDR3 here is CASSRLGEYQPQHF. CDR3 nucleotide sequence: TGTGCCAGTAGTAGGTTGGGGGAGTATCAGCCCCAGCATTTT.

This chain links TRBV7-8 with TRBJ1-4, with D unresolved. The length of the CDR3 is 11 residues. CDR1 is SGHVS and CDR2 is FQNEAQ in the germline V gene. The ends were cut back, 5 bases at V and 8 bases at J, with 6 bases in the middle. CDR3 DNA sequence: TGTGCCAGCAGCGAGAGGGAAAAACTGTTTTTT. Amino acid sequence: CASSEREKLFF.

V usage is TRBV6-5 and J usage is TRBJ2-5; 8 positions match TRBD2. This CDR3 has 14 residues. Germline V gives CDR1 MNHEY, CDR2 SVGAGI. V lost 2 bases to trimming and J lost 11 bases; unmatched junction nucleotides: 10. The DNA for the CDR3 is TGTGCCAGCAGTTACGGTCCAGCGGGGGCCCTACAGTACTTC. Residues: CASSYGPAGALQYF.

This clone showed up just a few times. The CDR3 here is CASSSDRVYGYTF. The CDR3 coding sequence is TGTGCCAGCAGCTCGGACAGGGTCTATGGCTACACCTTC. The chain has TRBV7-2 and TRBJ1-2; 8 bases are shared with TRBD1. The V and J ends lost 4 bases and 4 bases, in that order; junction bases with no gene match: 2. There are 13 residues in the CDR3. The germline V gene has CDR1 SGHTA and CDR2 FQGNSA. The whole variable domain, filled in from reference TRBV7-2 and TRBJ1-2, reads GAGVSQSPSNKVTEKGKDVELRCDPISGHTALYWYRQSLGQGLEFLIYFQGNSAPDKSGLPSDRFSAERTGGSVSTLTIQRTQQEDSAVYLCASSSDRVYGYTFGSGTRLTVV.